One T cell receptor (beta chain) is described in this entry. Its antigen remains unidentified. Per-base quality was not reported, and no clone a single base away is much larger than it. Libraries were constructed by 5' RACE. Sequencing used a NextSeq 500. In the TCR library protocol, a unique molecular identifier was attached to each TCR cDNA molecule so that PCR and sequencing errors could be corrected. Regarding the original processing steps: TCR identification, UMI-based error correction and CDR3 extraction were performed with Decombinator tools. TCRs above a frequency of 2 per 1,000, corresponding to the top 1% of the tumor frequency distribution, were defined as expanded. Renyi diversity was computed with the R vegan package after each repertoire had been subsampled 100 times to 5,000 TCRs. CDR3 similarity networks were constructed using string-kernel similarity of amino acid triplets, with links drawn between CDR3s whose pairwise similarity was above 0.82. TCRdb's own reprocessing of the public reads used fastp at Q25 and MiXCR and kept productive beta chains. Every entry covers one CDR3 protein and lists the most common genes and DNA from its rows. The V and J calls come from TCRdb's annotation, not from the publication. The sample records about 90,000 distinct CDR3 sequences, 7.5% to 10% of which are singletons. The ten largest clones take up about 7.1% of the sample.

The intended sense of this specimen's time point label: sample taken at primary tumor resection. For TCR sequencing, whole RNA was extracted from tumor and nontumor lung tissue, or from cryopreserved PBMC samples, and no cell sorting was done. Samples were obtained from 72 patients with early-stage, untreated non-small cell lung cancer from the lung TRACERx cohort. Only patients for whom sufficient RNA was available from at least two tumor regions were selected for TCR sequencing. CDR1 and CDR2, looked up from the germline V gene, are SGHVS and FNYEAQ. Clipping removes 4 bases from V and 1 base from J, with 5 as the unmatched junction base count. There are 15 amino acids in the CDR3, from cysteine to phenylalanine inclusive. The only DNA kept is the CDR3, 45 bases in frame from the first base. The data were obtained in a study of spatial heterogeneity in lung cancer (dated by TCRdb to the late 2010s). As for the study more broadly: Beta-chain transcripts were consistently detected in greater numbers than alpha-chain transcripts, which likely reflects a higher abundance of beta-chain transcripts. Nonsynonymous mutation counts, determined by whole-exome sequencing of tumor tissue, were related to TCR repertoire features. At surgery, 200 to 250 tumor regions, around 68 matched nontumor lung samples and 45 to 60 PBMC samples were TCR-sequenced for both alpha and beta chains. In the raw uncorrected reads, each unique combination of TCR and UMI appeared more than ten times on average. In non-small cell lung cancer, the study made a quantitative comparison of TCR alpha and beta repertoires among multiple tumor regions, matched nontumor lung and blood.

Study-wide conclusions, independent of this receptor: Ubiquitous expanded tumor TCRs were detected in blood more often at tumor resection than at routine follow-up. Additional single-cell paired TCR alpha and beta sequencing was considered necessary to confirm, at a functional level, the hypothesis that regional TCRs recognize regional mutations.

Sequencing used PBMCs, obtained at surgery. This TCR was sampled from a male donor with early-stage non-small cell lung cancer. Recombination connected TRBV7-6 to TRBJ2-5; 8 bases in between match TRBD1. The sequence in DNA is TGTGCCAGCAGCTCTAAAGGGACAGGCCAAGAGACCCAGTACTTC. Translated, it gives CASSSKGTGQETQYF.